This TCR beta chain was retrieved from a study of blood T cell repertoires in COVID-19. At the level of the study: The United States, Italy and Spain were the sources of the acute and convalescent COVID-19 samples. From T cells, B-cell-depleted T cells, or PBMCs came the material, which was cDNA or gDNA.

J was trimmed by 2 bases and V by 5 bases; bases with no gene match: 2. The CDR3 is 15 residues long. Germline CDR1 and CDR2: MNHEY and SMNVEV (reference sequence). In the authors' workflow: From reference gene primer amplification, estimates of nucleated cell counts were derived. Profiled with immunoSEQ multiplex PCR; TCRdb holds only in-frame clones, not every one. V and J calls and clone size are as listed in that table; D and trimming were resolved from the DNA. This sample has about 130,000 clones, with around 86% found just once. A Seattle source enrolled patients during active infection and followed them longitudinally.

Sequences were obtained from peripheral blood. This TCR derives from a woman in her 70s with COVID-19, enrolled during active disease. The chain uses TRBV27 and TRBJ2-2; 10 bases are a match to TRBD2. Here the CDR3 reads CASSQRGGNTGELFF. The CDR3, as DNA: TGTGCCAGCAGTCAGCGGGGGGGAAACACCGGGGAGCTGTTTTTT.